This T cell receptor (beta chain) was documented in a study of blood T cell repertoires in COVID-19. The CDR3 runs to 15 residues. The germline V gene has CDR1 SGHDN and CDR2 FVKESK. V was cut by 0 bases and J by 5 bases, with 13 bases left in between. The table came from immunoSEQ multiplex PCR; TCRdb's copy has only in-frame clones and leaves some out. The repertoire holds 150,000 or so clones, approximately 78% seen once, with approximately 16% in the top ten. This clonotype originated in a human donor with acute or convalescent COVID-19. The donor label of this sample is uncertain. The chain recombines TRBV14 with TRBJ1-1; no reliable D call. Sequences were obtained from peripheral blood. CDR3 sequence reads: CASSQDPGPGTEAFF. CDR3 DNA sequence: TGTGCCAGCAGCCAAGATCCGGGCCCGGGGACTGAAGCTTTCTTT. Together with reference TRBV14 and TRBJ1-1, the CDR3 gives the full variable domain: EAGVTQFPSHSVIEKGQTVTLRCDPISGHDNLYWYRRVMGKEIKFLLHFVKESKQDESGMPNNRFLAERTGGTYSTLKVQPAELEDSGVYFCASSQDPGPGTEAFFGQGTRLTVV.